The entry below gives a single TCR beta chain sequence along with its context. Sequencing used immunoSEQ multiplex PCR; TCRdb keeps in-frame clones, though not all of them. Among more than 150,000 clones, 90% to 95% were seen once, and the ten largest hold 3% to 4%. V was cut by 1 base and J by 3 bases, with 6 bases left in between. The CDR3 spans 14 residues. From germline, CDR1 is SGHDN and CDR2 FVKESK. The data were obtained in a study of T cell responses to AZD1222 COVID-19 vaccine. Second doses that came at about 4 or about 12 weeks were put together. The chain uses TRBV14 and TRBJ2-2; D ambiguous. The starting material was peripheral blood, obtained 28 days after the second AZD1222 dose. The TCR comes from an adult who received the AZD1222 COVID-19 vaccine. In nucleotides, the CDR3 is TGTGCCAGCAGCCAAGCGGTCTACACCGGGGAGCTGTTTTTT. The encoded protein is CASSQAVYTGELFF. The whole variable domain, remainder taken from reference TRBV14 and TRBJ2-2, is EAGVTQFPSHSVIEKGQTVTLRCDPISGHDNLYWYRRVMGKEIKFLLHFVKESKQDESGMPNNRFLAERTGGTYSTLKVQPAELEDSGVYFCASSQAVYTGELFFGEGSRLTVL.